The 19 T cell receptor beta chains below come from one sample, sequenced in a study of cytomegalovirus exposure and HLA in healthy donors. Researchers ran the PCR with 60 Vbeta and 13 Jbeta primers. The table came from immunoSEQ multiplex PCR; TCRdb's copy has only in-frame clones and leaves some out. This table has 150,000 or so clones, roughly 75% appearing once. Specimen: PBMCs. Every receptor here comes from a man younger than 30 in good health and CMV-seropositive.

V and J are TRBV2 and TRBJ2-7; D perhaps matches TRBD2 (5 bases). V was pared by 7 bases and J by 2 bases, with 15 bases between. The CDR3 is 14 residues long. Looked up from germline, CDR1 is SNHLY and CDR2 is FYNNEI. For the CDR3, the DNA is TGTGCCAGCAACACTAACCCGGGGACCTACGAGCAGTACTTC. Translation gives CASNTNPGTYEQYF.

This clone showed up just a few times. The germline gene is not matched at one end of the junction; a read error may be the cause. The genes are TRBV6-5 and TRBJ2-7; 7 bases fit TRBD1. CDR1 and CDR2 from the germline V gene are MNHEY and SVGAGI. This CDR3 has 10 amino acids. CDR3 DNA: TGTGCCAGCTCCCTCCGGGACAGATCCTTC. Amino acids: CASSLRDRSF.

V usage is TRBV25-1 and J usage is TRBJ2-2, with TRBD1 matching over 7 bases. In germline, CDR1 is MGHDK, CDR2 SYGVNS. Trimming took 8 bases from V and 3 from J; bases not matched to a gene: 6. The CDR3 contains 14 residues. The CDR3 nucleotides read TGTGCCAGCGGGCCGGGACAGTACACCGGGGAGCTGTTTTTT. Translating it yields CASGPGQYTGELFF.

This chain uses TRBV27 with TRBJ1-5; 7 positions agree with TRBD1. V lost 5 bases, J lost 6 bases, and 7 bases stayed unmatched. Looked up from germline, CDR1 is MNHEY and CDR2 is SMNVEV (reference sequence). The CDR3 length is 14 residues. CDR3 in DNA: TGTGCCAGCAGTCTCGACAGGGTGAGTCAGCCCCAGCATTTT. Translated, it gives CASSLDRVSQPQHF.

In this sample, this clone turned up once. The gene calls are TRBV19 and TRBJ2-7; the match to TRBD1 covers 7 bases. The CDR3 has 16 residues. CDR1 and CDR2 from the germline V gene are LNHDA and SQIVND (reference sequence). V shed 6 bases and J 3 bases; nucleotides not matched to a gene: 14. This CDR3 reads CASRKGLGQENYEQYF. The CDR3 region has the DNA TGTGCCAGTAGGAAAGGTCTAGGACAGGAGAACTACGAGCAGTACTTC. Full variable domain (outside the CDR3, taken from reference TRBV19 and TRBJ2-7): DGGITQSPKYLFRKEGQNVTLSCEQNLNHDAMYWYRQDPGQGLRLIYYSQIVNDFQKGDIAEGYSVSREKKESFPLTVTSAQKNPTAFYLCASRKGLGQENYEQYFGPGTRLTVT.

The chain recombines TRBV19 with TRBJ1-2; 8 bases are a match to TRBD1. Germline lookup yields CDR1 LNHDA and CDR2 SQIVND (reference sequence). J lost 8 bases, V lost 4 bases, and 9 bases had no gene match. There are 14 residues in the CDR3. The CDR3 DNA is TGTGCCAGTAGTAGGACAGGGAGGGAAAAGGGCTACACCTTC. This codes for CASSRTGREKGYTF.

The chain recombines TRBV4-1 with TRBJ2-7; unclear D gene. Trimming pared 1 base from V and 2 bases from J, leaving 15 bases between. The CDR3 contains 16 residues. From germline, CDR1 is MGHRA and CDR2 YSYEKL. The CDR3: CASSQAGSVAAYEQYF. CDR3 DNA sequence: TGCGCCAGCAGCCAAGCAGGCTCCGTCGCTGCCTACGAGCAGTACTTC.

The V gene is TRBV6-6, the J gene TRBJ2-3; 8 bases fit TRBD1. Per the germline V gene, CDR1 is MNHNY and CDR2 is SVGAGI (reference sequence). Losses at the gene ends were 7 bases for V and 5 bases for J; bases not matched to a gene: 8. The CDR3 extends over 14 amino acids. CDR3 in DNA: TGTGCCAGCATTTTGACAGGGGCCGTAGATACGCAGTATTTT. It encodes CASILTGAVDTQYF.

The DNA of the CDR3 is TGTGCCAGCAGCCCCTGGGATCGAGCGGGAGAAACAGATACGCAGTATTTT. Translating it yields CASSPWDRAGETDTQYF. The chain employs TRBV7-3 and TRBJ2-3, with 8 bases matching TRBD2. V lost 5 bases to trimming and J lost 3 bases; unmatched junction nucleotides: 13. The CDR3 consists of 17 residues. Germline V gene lookup returns CDR1 SGHTA and CDR2 FQGTGA.

This chain joins TRBV5-8 and TRBJ2-1; TRBD2 agrees at 11 bases. Per the germline V gene, CDR1 is SGHTS and CDR2 is YDEGEE. J lost 9 bases, V lost 6 bases, and 14 bases had no gene match. CDR3 length: 16 residues. The CDR3 DNA sequence: TGTGCCAGCACAGCTCGGAGGCTAGCGGGAGGCATTGAGCAGTTCTTC. Translated, it gives CASTARRLAGGIEQFF.

This clone was recorded only once. The chain uses TRBV7-3 and TRBJ2-5; D uncertain. Germline V gene sequence: CDR1 SGHTA, CDR2 FQGTGA. This CDR3 is built from 13 residues. Trimming took 5 bases from V and 5 from J, leaving 12 bases between them. The CDR3 DNA follows: TGTGCCAGCAGCGCGTCTAGAGAGGAGACCCAGTACTTC. It is translated as CASSASREETQYF.

V is TRBV30 and J is TRBJ2-7; 7 nucleotides line up with TRBD1. CDR3 size: 13 residues. Germline CDR1 is GTSNPN and CDR2 is SVGIG (reference sequence). Trimming took 4 bases from V and 3 from J; bases not matched to a gene: 6. The CDR3 bases are TGTGCCTGGACGCGACAGGGTCTCTACGAGCAGTACTTC. It is translated as CAWTRQGLYEQYF.

The chain has TRBV27 and TRBJ2-2, with D perhaps TRBD2 (5 bases). Trimming shortened V by 7 bases and J by 1 base, and 13 bases separated the two germline ends. The CDR3 covers 15 residues. The germline V gene encodes CDR1 MNHEY and CDR2 SMNVEV (reference sequence). The CDR3 protein is CASKNYAGNTGELFF. The CDR3 DNA reads TGTGCCAGCAAAAACTACGCGGGGAACACCGGGGAGCTGTTTTTT.

This clone occurred a few times. This chain links TRBV4-1 with TRBJ2-1, with TRBD2 matching over 11 bases. From germline, CDR1 is MGHRA and CDR2 YSYEKL. The V gene end was trimmed by 2 bases and the J gene end by 5 bases; junction bases not matched to a gene: 5. The CDR3 has 16 residues. DNA for the CDR3: TGCGCCAGCAGCCAATCGGTAGCGGGAGGGGACAATGAGCAGTTCTTC. As protein: CASSQSVAGGDNEQFF.

V gene TRBV6-5 combines with J gene TRBJ2-2; tentatively, D is TRBD1 (6 bases). From germline, CDR1 is MNHEY and CDR2 SVGAGI. This CDR3 region has 15 residues. Between the trimmed V and J ends, which lost 5 bases and 3 bases, there was a span of 13 bases. In DNA, the CDR3 is TGTGCCAGCAGTCCCGGGACACGTTACACCGGGGAGCTGTTTTTT. As protein: CASSPGTRYTGELFF.

V gene TRBV9 combines with J gene TRBJ1-4, with D unresolved. The CDR3 loop spans 14 amino acids. Germline V CDR1 and CDR2: SGDLS, YYNGEE. Trimming removed 3 bases at V and 10 bases at J, with 16 bases between. CDR3 region: CASSDYLHPRKLFF. The CDR3 coding sequence is TGTGCCAGCAGCGACTACCTTCACCCTCGAAAACTGTTTTTT.

The V and J genes are TRBV10-2 and TRBJ1-5; 8 positions match TRBD1. CDR3 length: 14 residues. After removal of 6 bases from V and 1 base from J, the junction contained 2 bases not matched to a gene. Germline CDR1 WSHSY, CDR2 SAAADI. In DNA form, the CDR3 reads TGCGCCAGCAGAGGACAGGGAAGCAATCAGCCCCAGCATTTT. Its translation is CASRGQGSNQPQHF.

In its sample, this clone was seen once. The V and J genes are TRBV4-1 and TRBJ2-7; unclear D gene. Trimming removed 1 base at V and 4 bases at J, with 5 bases between. The CDR3 loop spans 12 amino acids. Germline loops: CDR1 MGHRA, CDR2 YSYEKL. The CDR3 DNA follows: TGCGCCAGCAGCCAAGCCGGGTACGAGCAGTACTTC. Protein sequence: CASSQAGYEQYF.

This clone was counted only a few times. The rearrangement links TRBV27 to TRBJ2-7; D possibly corresponds to TRBD1 (6 bases). Trimming took 6 bases from V and 2 from J, leaving 17 bases between them. Germline V gene data show CDR1 as MNHEY and CDR2 as SMNVEV (reference sequence). CDR3 length: 15 residues. This CDR3 reads CASRLTRTVPYEQYF. The CDR3 coding sequence is TGTGCCAGCAGACTAACTAGGACAGTCCCCTACGAGCAGTACTTC.